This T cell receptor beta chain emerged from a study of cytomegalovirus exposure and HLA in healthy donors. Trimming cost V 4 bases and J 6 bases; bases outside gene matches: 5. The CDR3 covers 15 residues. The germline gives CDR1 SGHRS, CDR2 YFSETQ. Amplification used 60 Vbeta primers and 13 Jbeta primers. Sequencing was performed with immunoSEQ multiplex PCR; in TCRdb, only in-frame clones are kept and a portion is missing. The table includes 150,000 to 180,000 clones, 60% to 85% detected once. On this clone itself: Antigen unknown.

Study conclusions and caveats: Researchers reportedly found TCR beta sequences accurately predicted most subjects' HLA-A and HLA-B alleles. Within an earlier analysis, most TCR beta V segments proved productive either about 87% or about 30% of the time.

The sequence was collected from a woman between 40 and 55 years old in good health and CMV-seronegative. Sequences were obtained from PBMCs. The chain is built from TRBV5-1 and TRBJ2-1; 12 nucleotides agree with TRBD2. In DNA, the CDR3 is TGCGCCAGCAGCGAGGGGACTAGCGGGCTCAATGAGCAGTTCTTC. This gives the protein CASSEGTSGLNEQFF.